Below, one T cell receptor (beta chain) is given with its context. This clone turned up a few times. The antigen it binds to is not known. Base qualities are not provided; no much larger clone lies one nucleotide away. The meaning of the sample's treatment or condition label: oral pan-JAK inhibitor, 5-10 mg twice daily. From alopecia areata patients, peripheral blood was collected along with lesional scalp punch biopsies. After PBMCs were isolated by density centrifugation and stained for CD3, CD4 and CD8, a FACSAria was used to sort CD4+ and CD8+ T cells. The sample belongs to a study of CD8+ T cells in alopecia areata (dated by TCRdb to 2016 to 2019). About the full investigation: The treated patients took part in an open-label pilot trial in which moderate-to-severe alopecia areata was treated with oral tofacitinib at 5 to 10 mg twice daily. Tofacitinib was administered for 6 to 18 months, and 6 months of follow-up off drug were then conducted to assess delayed response and recurrence. For the treated patients, the SALT score, which quantifies what percentage of scalp surface area is affected, served as the measure of disease severity. The study used high-throughput TCRbeta sequencing to examine T cell clonal expansion in alopecia areata, in both the C3H/HeJ mouse model and human patients. Human TCRbeta sequencing covered scalp tissue and sorted CD4+ and CD8+ peripheral blood T cells from patchy and totalis/universalis alopecia areata patients and healthy controls. Biopsies were taken from tofacitinib-treated patients at baseline and again at 4 and 24 weeks into treatment, and several of those patients also had a later scalp biopsy. Scalp clonality was compared across normal scalp (n=4), patchy alopecia areata scalp (n=8), and alopecia totalis/universalis scalp (n=8). RNA was obtained with the PAXgene miRNA kit for fixed scalp, the miRNeasy kit for PBMCs, and the RNeasy kit for mouse skin. TCRbeta CDR3 regions were amplified by immunoSEQ multiplex PCR with 35 Vbeta forward and 13 Jbeta reverse primers.

The full study reports these points: Tofacitinib significantly decreased scalp clonality and the number of expanded CD8+ clones among the top 100 scalp clones. Unlike mouse skin, where gammadelta T cells dominate, normal human skin contains resident alphabeta T cells that get sequenced too, which complicates analysis of the scalp TCR repertoire. Because the treated cohort was small and had just a single nonresponder, larger studies are needed to establish links between baseline CD8+ expansion and response. Shared TCR sequences between patients were less evident than in mice, which may be partly attributable to HLA diversity in the patient population. Compared with normal scalp, lesional scalp had higher clonality and more expanded CD8+ clones, particularly in alopecia totalis/universalis, a pattern that suggests antigenic drive. During tofacitinib treatment, many expanded lesional clones stuck around in both scalp and blood, and this persistence may partly explain why relapse happens after treatment is stopped.

Libraries were constructed by the immunoSEQ multiplex PCR assay. RNA was extracted from all samples and reverse transcribed into cDNA as template for TCR sequencing. First-strand cDNA was synthesized with SuperScript III using a 2:1 mix of oligo-dT and random hexamers. A synthetic immune receptor repertoire was used to assess amplification bias, and residual bias was removed computationally. On the authors' methods: After raw reads were preprocessed to remove errors, the CDR3 was defined following IMGT conventions as running from the conserved cysteine to phenylalanine. To get clonality, Shannon entropy was normalized by log2 of the number of productive unique TCRs and the result was subtracted from 1. CD4 or CD8 identity of scalp clones was inferred by cross-referencing scalp TCRbeta sequences with sorted blood CD4 and CD8 repertoires. The table was pulled from immuneACCESS by TCRdb, which kept in-frame rearrangements only. Such tables lose some clones; where checked, under half of the loss comes from unresolved V genes, and the rest has no known cause. The D gene and trimming were derived from the DNA, and the V and J assignments and clone size from that table. For this sample the table gives about 200,000 clones, of which 35% to 45% were detected only once. Almost 0.5% of the sample is held by the ten biggest clonotypes.

CDR1 and CDR2 were assigned from the germline V gene (reference sequence) as SEHNR and FQNEAQ. Including cysteine and phenylalanine, the CDR3 has 15 amino acids. Only the CDR3 DNA is retained, 45 bases long and in frame from the first base. V loses 1 base of germline sequence and J loses 4 bases, and the interval between the two ends is 14 bases. This TCR derives from a human donor with alopecia areata. Recombination connected TRBV7-9 to TRBJ2-7; matching of 6 bases hints at TRBD1 as the D gene. The material sequenced was CD4+ T cells sorted from blood, taken at week 34, from a patient treated with tofacitinib. The CDR3: CASSLGNRVGYEQYF. The bases read TGTGCCAGCAGCTTAGGTAACAGGGTCGGGTACGAGCAGTACTTC.